This T cell receptor beta chain derives from a study of Ad26.COV2.S vaccination and SARS-CoV-2 variants (dated by TCRdb to the early 2020s). In terms of the full investigation: Vaccine-arm donors were drawn from COV1001, a multicentre, randomized, double-blind, placebo-controlled phase I-IIa trial of Ad26.COV2.S in healthy adults. Dosing of Ad26.COV2.S was intramuscular, at either 5x10^10 or 1x10^11 viral particles, delivered as one shot or as two shots spaced 56 days apart. Sequencing of the TCRbeta repertoire served to evaluate the specificity and breadth of SARS-CoV-2-reactive T cell receptors following Ad26.COV2.S vaccination. The TCR-sequenced set comprised approximately 32 samples: some 20 Ad26.COV2.S vaccine recipients, 5 placebo recipients and 8 SARS-CoV-2 convalescent individuals. Trial participants were randomized into five groups of five, in which low-dose or high-dose Ad26.COV2.S was given once or twice, or placebo was given on both occasions. Throughout the experiments and outcome assessment, investigators stayed blinded to trial group allocation. What the work shows at the level of the full study, not this receptor alone: Comparing responses between vaccine doses or regimens was not something the study was powered to do. After vaccination, spike-specific CD8+ and CD4+ T cell responses were reported to show substantial breadth. Non-spike TCR breadth was comparable between vaccine and placebo recipients, consistent with the vaccine containing only spike. It was noted by the authors that total T cell responses may have been underestimated by the TCR breadth and depth analyses. Spike-specific TCR breadth was higher in Ad26.COV2.S recipients than in placebo recipients (P = 0.0014).

From the cysteine through the phenylalanine, the CDR3 covers 14 amino acids. The DNA shown is the 42-base CDR3, in frame from base 1. Trimmed from V: 3 bases; trimmed from J: 4 bases; junction bases lacking a gene match: 5. Looking up the germline V gene yields CDR1 KGHSH and CDR2 LQKENI. The sample's treatment or condition label, in plain terms: about 20 received Ad26.COV2.S at low or high dose, single or two shots; about 5 received placebo; per-sample allocation not given. For vaccine and placebo recipients, the sequenced repertoires came from samples collected on day 63 after the first injection. Cohort 1b enrolled around 24 adults aged 18-55 years at a single site in Boston, USA, between 29 July and 7 August 2020. As a vaccine, Ad26.COV2.S was a replication-incompetent adenovirus type 26 vector that expressed a prefusion-stabilized SARS-CoV-2 spike protein derived from the original Wuhan strain.

The immunoSEQ Assay was used to sequence TCRbeta CDR3 regions. After extraction, genomic DNA underwent amplification by bias-controlled multiplex PCR, followed by high-throughput sequencing. For the original study's pipeline: Collapsing and filtering of sequences were performed to quantify the absolute abundance of each unique TCRbeta CDR3 region. T cell fraction was estimated by normalization of TCRbeta template counts to usable DNA, with usable DNA being measured through amplification of reference genes present in all nucleated cells. Repertoire TCRs were annotated as SARS-CoV-2-specific when V gene, CDR3 amino acid sequence and J gene were exactly matched to a known reactive TCR set. The reference SARS-CoV-2 TCR set was obtained from MIRA and was filtered for enrichment in COVID-19-positive ImmuneCODE repertoires, whereby public or cross-reactive TCRs were removed. Using the MIRA antigens, annotated TCRs were further analysed by specific ORF or by position within an ORF. Depth was the summed frequency of annotated unique rearrangements, while breadth was defined as annotated unique rearrangements over total unique productive rearrangements. Two-sided Wilcoxon rank-sum tests were applied when comparing TCR breadth between groups. TCRdb holds this immuneACCESS table with in-frame rearrangements only. Some clones are missing; in checked studies, unresolved V genes explain under half, and the rest has no known cause. V and J calls and clone size are as listed in that table; D and trimming were resolved from the DNA. This sample gives some 520,000 clones in total; roughly 89% of them show up just once. The ten largest clones represent 13% of the sample.

Note on this clone: Its antigen specificity is not known. The sample holds no much larger clone one base away, and base qualities are not on file.

This clonotype was obtained from a person aged 18-65 years who received the Ad26.COV2.S COVID-19 vaccine or a placebo. The material sequenced was peripheral blood, taken in a trial of Ad26.COV2.S vaccine versus placebo. The chain is assembled from TRBV18 and TRBJ1-2, with 7 bases aligning to TRBD1. The CDR3 protein sequence reads: CASSPGGQPYGYTF. The nucleotide sequence reads TGTGCCAGCTCACCGGGGGGACAGCCCTATGGCTACACCTTC. The CDR3 plus the reference TRBV18 and TRBJ1-2 genes for the other parts give the full variable domain: NAGVMQNPRHLVRRRGQEARLRCSPMKGHSHVYWYRQLPEEGLKFMVYLQKENIIDESGMPKERFSAEFPKEGPSILRIQQVVRGDSAAYFCASSPGGQPYGYTFGSGTRLTVV.